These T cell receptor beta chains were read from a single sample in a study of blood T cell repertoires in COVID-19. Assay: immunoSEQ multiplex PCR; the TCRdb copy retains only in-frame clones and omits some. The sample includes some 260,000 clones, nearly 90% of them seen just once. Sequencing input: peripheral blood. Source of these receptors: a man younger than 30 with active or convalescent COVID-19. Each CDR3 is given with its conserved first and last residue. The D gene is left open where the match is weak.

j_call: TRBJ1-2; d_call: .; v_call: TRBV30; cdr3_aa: CAHRQSGKGSYGYTF
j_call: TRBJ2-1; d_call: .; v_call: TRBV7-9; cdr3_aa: CASSLAPQREQFF
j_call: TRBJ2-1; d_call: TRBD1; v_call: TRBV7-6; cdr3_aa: CASSSTGSSYNEQFF
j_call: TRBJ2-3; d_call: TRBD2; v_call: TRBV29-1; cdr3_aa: CSVEGREDTLLDTQYF
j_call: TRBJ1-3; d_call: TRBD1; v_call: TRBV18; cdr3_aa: CASSKDRGGGNTIYF
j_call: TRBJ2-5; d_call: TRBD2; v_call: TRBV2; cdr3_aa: CATGSGTREETQYF
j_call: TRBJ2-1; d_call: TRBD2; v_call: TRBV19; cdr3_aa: CASSHRLAGGPHNEQFF
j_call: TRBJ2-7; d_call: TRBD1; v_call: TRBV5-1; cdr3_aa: CASGTGGTGWKYEQYF
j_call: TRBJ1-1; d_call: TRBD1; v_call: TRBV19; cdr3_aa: CASTLNNPGQQNTEAFF
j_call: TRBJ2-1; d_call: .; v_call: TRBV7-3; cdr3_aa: CASSLVGINNEQFF
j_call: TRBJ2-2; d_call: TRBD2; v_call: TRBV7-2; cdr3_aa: CASSTRTRSAGELFF
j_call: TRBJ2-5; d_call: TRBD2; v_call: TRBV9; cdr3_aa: CASSKREGGVGETQYF
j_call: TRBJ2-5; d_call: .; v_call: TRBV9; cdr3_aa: CASSGDTRETQYF
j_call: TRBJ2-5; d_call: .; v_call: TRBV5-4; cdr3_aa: CASSLRDTFQETQYF
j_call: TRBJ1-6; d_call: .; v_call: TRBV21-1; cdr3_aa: CASSKGAQNSPLHF
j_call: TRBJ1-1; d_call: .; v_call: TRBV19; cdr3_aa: CASSGTLDTEAFF
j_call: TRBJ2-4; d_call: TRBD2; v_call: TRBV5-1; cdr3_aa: CASSFGLDGNIQYF
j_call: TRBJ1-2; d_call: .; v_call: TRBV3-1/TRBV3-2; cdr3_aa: CASSQSERANYGYTF
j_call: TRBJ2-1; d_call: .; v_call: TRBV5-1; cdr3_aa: CASSGAGNEQFF
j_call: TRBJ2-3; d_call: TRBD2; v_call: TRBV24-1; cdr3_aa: CATSDKAGGLEDTQYF
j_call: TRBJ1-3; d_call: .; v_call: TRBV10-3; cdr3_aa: CAISPMDSSGNTIYF
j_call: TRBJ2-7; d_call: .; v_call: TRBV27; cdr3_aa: CASSLKIATGAWYF
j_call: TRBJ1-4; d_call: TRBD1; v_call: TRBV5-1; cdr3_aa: CASSLGDRGDEKLFF
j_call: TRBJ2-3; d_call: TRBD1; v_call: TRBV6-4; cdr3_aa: CASSGGQGADTQYF
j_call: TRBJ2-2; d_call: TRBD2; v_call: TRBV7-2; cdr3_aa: CASRLLAGGRIGELFF
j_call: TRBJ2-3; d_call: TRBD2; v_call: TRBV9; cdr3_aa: CASSVATTTSGSTDTQYF
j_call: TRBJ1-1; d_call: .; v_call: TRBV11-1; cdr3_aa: CASSLGGAGGGTEAFF
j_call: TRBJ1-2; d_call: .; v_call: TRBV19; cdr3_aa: CASSIDVGQTNYGYTF
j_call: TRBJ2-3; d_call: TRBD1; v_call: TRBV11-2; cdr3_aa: CASSSRGGSADTQYF
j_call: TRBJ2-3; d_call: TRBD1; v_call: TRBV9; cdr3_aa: CASSLGTGSRDTQYF
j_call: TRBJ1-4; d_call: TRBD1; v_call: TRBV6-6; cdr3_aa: CASSYLGQGEEKLFF
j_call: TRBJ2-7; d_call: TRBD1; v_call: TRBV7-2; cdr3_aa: CASSSAGTGTGEQYF
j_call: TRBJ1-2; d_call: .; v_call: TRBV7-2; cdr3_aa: CASSPDGGGGRSGYTF
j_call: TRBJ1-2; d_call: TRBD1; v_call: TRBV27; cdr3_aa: CASSGQGDGYTF
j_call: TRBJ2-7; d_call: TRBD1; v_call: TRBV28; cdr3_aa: CASRDRGLYEQYF
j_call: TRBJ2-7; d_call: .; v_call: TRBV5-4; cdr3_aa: CASRRDLSYEQYF
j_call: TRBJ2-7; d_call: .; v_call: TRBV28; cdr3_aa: CASSSGTGNRYEQYF
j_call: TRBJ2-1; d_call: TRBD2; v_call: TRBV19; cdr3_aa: CASSPLAGGPYNEQFF
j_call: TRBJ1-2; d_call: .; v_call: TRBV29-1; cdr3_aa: CSVVQDGYTF
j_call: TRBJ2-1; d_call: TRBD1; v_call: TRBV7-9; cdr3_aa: CASSPWTGGGEQFF
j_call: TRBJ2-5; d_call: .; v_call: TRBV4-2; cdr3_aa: CASSQEWLQETQYF
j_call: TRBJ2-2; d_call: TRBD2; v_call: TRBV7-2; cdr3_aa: CASSPILAANTGELFF
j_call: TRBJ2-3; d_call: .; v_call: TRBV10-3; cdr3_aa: CAISESAGSTDTQYF
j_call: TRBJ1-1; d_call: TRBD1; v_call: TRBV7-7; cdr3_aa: CASSLDRGKNTEAFF
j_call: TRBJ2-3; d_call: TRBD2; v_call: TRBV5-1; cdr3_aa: CASSSGLADSTDTQYF